A selection of T cell receptor beta chains follows, all from one sample in a study of T cells in Graves' hyperthyroidism and ophthalmopathy. One entry per CDR3 protein, called by TCRdb with MiXCR from the multiplex PCR reads. This repertoire shows approximately 590,000 distinct CDR3 sequences, about 15% found once; its top ten account for about 7%. Input material: blood. The receptors derive from a woman aged 25-40 years with Graves' hyperthyroidism. The CDR3 runs from the conserved cysteine through the conserved F or W. The D gene is left open where the match is weak. Clone size, where shown, is once, few, many, or a class for clones that have expanded.

abundance	v_gene	d_gene	j_gene	CDR3aa	CDR3nt
few	TRBV20-1	-	TRBJ2-7	CSAHTPHLTYEQYF	TGCAGTGCCCACACCCCCCACTTAACCTACGAGCAGTACTTC
few	TRBV9	-	TRBJ1-6	CASSVVPGNSPLHF	TGTGCCAGCAGCGTAGTCCCGGGGAATTCACCCCTCCACTTT
many	TRBV28	TRBD1	TRBJ2-5	CASSIVTGVKETQYF	TGTGCCAGCAGCATAGTAACAGGGGTAAAAGAGACCCAGTACTTC
many	TRBV9	TRBD1	TRBJ2-5	CASSPDRGRQETQYF	TGTGCCAGCAGCCCCGACAGGGGGAGACAAGAGACCCAGTACTTC
many	TRBV9	-	TRBJ1-1	CASSEVDRSTEAFF	TGTGCCAGCAGTGAAGTGGATAGGTCGACTGAAGCTTTCTTT
many	TRBV7-9	-	TRBJ2-7	CASSLEGIREQYF	TGTGCCAGCAGCTTAGAGGGAATCCGCGAGCAGTACTTC
-	TRBV28	TRBD2	TRBJ2-5	CASSLGLAGVFETQYF	TGTGCCAGCAGTTTAGGGCTAGCGGGAGTATTTGAGACCCAGTACTTC
many	TRBV29-1	-	TRBJ2-3	CSVERTASTDTQYF	TGCAGCGTTGAAAGGACGGCTAGCACAGATACGCAGTATTTT
many	TRBV18	-	TRBJ2-3	CASSPGFELTDTQYF	TGTGCCAGCTCACCAGGTTTTGAACTCACAGATACGCAGTATTTT
-	TRBV2	TRBD1	TRBJ2-7	CASITGTGSYEQYF	TGTGCCAGCATTACCGGGACAGGATCCTACGAGCAGTACTTC
few	TRBV19	TRBD2	TRBJ2-7	CASTRTSGSTYEQYF	TGTGCCAGTACTCGGACTAGCGGGAGTACATACGAGCAGTACTTC
many	TRBV5-1	-	TRBJ2-7	CASSLVSSAHRFYEQYF	TGCGCCAGCAGCTTGGTATCGAGCGCCCACAGATTTTACGAGCAGTACTTC
-	TRBV7-9	-	TRBJ2-6	CASRGAPGGSGSGANVLTF	TGTGCCAGCAGGGGGGCCCCAGGGGGTAGCGGATCTGGGGCCAACGTCCTGACTTTC
many	TRBV11-2	TRBD2	TRBJ2-7	CASSPSGGTSYEQYF	TGTGCCAGCAGCCCAAGCGGGGGAACGAGCTACGAGCAGTACTTC
-	TRBV12-3/TRBV12-4	-	TRBJ2-1	CASSPLLGSSYEQFF	TGTGCCAGCAGCCCTTTGTTAGGGAGCTCCTACGAGCAGTTCTTC
many	TRBV20-1	-	TRBJ2-7	CSFDRGGQAGSEQYF	TGCAGTTTCGACAGGGGAGGACAAGCGGGATCCGAGCAGTACTTC
-	TRBV12-3/TRBV12-4	TRBD2	TRBJ2-7	CASSLGRETQQYF	TGTGCCAGCAGTTTAGGGCGGGAGACGCAGCAGTACTTC
many	TRBV2	TRBD1	TRBJ1-1	CASSERPGGTEAFF	TGTGCCAGCAGTGAAAGGCCAGGGGGCACTGAAGCTTTCTTT
few	TRBV25-1	-	TRBJ2-2	CASSESRVTGELFF	TGTGCCAGCAGTGAGTCCAGGGTCACGGGGGAGCTGTTTTTT
few	TRBV7-3	TRBD1	TRBJ1-3	CASSPQGGGNTIYF	TGTGCCAGCAGCCCCCAGGGGGGAGGAAACACCATATATTTT
many	TRBV27	TRBD2	TRBJ2-5	CASSLLGLAGARQETQYF	TGTGCCAGCAGTTTATTAGGGTTAGCGGGGGCCAGGCAAGAGACCCAGTACTTC
many	TRBV11-2	TRBD1	TRBJ2-5	CASSQDRGRETQYF	TGTGCCAGCAGCCAAGACAGGGGTAGGGAGACCCAGTACTTC
many	TRBV20-1	TRBD1	TRBJ2-5	CSARDWRMGQGIGTQYF	TGCAGTGCTAGAGATTGGAGAATGGGACAGGGGATAGGGACCCAGTACTTC
few	TRBV11-2	-	TRBJ2-1	CASSLRPDFNNEQFF	TGTGCCAGCAGCCTAAGACCGGACTTTAACAATGAGCAGTTCTTC